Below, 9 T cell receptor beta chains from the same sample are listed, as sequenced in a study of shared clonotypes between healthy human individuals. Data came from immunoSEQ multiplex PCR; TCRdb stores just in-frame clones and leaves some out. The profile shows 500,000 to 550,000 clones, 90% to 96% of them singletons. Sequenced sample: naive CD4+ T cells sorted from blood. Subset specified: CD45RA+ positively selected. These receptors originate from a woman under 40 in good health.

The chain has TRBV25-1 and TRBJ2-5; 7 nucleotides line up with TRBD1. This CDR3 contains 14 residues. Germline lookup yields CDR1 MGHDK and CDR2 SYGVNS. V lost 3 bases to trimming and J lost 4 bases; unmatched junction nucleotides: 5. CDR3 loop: CASSEAGTVETQYF. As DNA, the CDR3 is TGTGCCAGCAGTGAGGCCGGGACAGTAGAGACCCAGTACTTC.

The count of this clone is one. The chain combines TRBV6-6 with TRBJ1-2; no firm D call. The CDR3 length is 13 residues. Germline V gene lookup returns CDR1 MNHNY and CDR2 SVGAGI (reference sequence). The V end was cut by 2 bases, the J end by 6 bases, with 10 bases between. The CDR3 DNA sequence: TGTGCCAGCAGTTACGGAGACCGGCATGGCTACACCTTC. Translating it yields CASSYGDRHGYTF.

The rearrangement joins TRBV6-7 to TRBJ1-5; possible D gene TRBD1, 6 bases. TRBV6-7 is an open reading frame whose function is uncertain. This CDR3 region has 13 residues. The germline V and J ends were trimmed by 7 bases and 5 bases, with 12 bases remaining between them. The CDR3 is CASTQGLDQPQHF. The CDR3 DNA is TGTGCCAGCACCCAGGGGCTCGATCAGCCCCAGCATTTT.

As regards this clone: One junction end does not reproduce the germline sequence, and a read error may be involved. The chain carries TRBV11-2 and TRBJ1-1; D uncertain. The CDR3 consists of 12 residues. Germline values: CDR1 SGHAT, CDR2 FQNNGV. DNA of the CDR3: TGTGCCAGCAGCTCCCAATCCACTTACCCTCACTTT. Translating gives CASSSQSTYPHF.

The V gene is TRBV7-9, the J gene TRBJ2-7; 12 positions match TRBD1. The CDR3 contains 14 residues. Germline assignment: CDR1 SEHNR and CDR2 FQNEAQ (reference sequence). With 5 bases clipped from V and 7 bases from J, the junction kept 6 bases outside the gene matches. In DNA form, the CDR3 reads TGTGCCAGCAGCCCGGGACAGGGGGCGGGAGAGCAGTACTTC. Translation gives CASSPGQGAGEQYF.

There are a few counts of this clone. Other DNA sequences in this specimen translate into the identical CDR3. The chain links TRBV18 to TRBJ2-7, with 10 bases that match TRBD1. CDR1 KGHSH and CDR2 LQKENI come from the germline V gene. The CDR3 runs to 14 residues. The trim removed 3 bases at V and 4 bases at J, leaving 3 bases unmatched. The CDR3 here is CASSPGQGSYEQYF. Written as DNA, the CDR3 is TGTGCCAGCTCACCGGGACAGGGGTCATACGAGCAGTACTTC.

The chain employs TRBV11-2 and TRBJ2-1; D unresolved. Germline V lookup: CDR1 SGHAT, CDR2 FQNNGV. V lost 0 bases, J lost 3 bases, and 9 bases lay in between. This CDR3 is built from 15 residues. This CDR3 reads CASSLDHPNYNEQFF. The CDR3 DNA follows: TGTGCCAGCAGCTTAGATCATCCGAACTACAATGAGCAGTTCTTC.

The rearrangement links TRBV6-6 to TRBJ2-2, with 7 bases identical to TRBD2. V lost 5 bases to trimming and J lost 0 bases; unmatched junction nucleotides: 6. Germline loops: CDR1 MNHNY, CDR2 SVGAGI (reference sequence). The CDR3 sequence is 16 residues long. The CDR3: CASSKSGTTNTGELFF. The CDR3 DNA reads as TGTGCCAGCAGTAAATCCGGGACTACGAACACCGGGGAGCTGTTTTTT.

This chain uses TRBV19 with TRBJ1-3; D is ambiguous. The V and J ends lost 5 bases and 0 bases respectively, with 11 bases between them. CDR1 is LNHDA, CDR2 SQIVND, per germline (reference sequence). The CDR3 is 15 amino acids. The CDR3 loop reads CASSVTEASGNTIYF. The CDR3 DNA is TGTGCCAGTAGTGTTACAGAAGCCTCTGGAAACACCATATATTTT.